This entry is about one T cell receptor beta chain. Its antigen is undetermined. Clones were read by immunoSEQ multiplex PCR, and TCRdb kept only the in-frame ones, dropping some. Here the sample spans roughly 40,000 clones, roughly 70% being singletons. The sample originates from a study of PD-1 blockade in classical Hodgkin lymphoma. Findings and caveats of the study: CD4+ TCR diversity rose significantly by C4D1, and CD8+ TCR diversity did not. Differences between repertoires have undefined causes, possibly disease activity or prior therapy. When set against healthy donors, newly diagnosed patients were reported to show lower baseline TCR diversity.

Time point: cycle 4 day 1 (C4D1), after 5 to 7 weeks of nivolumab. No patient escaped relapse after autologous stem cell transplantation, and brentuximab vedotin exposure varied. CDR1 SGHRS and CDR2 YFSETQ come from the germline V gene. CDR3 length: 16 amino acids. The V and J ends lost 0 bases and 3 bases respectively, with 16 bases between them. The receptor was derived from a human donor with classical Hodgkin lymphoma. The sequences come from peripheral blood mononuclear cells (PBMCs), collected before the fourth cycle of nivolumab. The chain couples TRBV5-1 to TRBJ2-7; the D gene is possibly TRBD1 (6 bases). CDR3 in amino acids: CASSLVSGVGFYEQYF. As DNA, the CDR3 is TGCGCCAGCAGCTTGGTTTCAGGGGTGGGATTCTACGAGCAGTACTTC.